This paragraph reports one T cell receptor beta chain. The data were obtained in a study of T cell clones after liver transplantation. Turning to the study itself: Third-party-reactive TCRbeta sequences from pre-transplant mixed lymphocyte reactions served as antigen-independent comparators.

V was cut by 1 base and J by 9 bases, with 16 bases left in between. The CDR3 has 15 residues. The germline V gene has CDR1 LGHNA and CDR2 YSLEER. Repertoires were generated with immunoSEQ multiplex PCR, while TCRdb's copy carries only in-frame clones and drops some. The sample records tens of thousands of clones, around four fifths being singletons. The clonotype originates from a human patient who received a liver transplant. Some T cells may be provided by the graft donor. The genes are TRBV4-3 and TRBJ2-4; D is possibly TRBD2 (7 bases). The sample here was CD4+ T cells from blood, taken less than 50 months after liver transplant. The CDR3 loop reads CASSQVGGGVGIQYF. The CDR3 nucleotides are TGCGCCAGCAGCCAAGTTGGGGGGGGCGTCGGCATTCAGTACTTC.